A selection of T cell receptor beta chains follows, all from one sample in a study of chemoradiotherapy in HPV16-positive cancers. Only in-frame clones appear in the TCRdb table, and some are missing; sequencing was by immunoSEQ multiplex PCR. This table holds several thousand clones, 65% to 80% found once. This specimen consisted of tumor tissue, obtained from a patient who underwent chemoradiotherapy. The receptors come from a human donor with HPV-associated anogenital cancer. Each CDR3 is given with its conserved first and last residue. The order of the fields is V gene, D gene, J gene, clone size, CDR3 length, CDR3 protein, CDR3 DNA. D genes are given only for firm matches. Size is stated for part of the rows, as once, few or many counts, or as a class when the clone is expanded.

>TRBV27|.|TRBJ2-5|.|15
CASSLYGGRQETQYF
TGTGCCAGCAGTTTATACGGGGGGCGCCAAGAGACCCAGTACTTC
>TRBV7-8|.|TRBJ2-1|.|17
CASSLMWAGGGYNEQFF
TGTGCCAGCAGCTTAATGTGGGCAGGGGGAGGTTACAATGAGCAGTTCTTC
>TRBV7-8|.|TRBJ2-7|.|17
CASSLARWGFNSYEQYF
TGTGCCAGCAGCTTAGCGCGATGGGGGTTCAATAGCTACGAGCAGTACTTC
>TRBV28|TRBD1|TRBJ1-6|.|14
CASRPDRANSPLHF
TGTGCCAGCAGGCCCGACAGGGCTAATTCACCCCTCCACTTT
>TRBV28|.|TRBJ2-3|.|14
CASTPGTTGDTQYF
TGTGCCAGCACCCCCGGGACAACCGGAGATACGCAGTATTTT
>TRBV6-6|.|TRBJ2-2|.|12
CASSQLARELFF
TGTGCCAGCAGTCAGCTAGCGAGGGAGCTGTTTTTT
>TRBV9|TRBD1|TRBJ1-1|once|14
CASSPGQGFTEAFF
TGTGCCAGCAGCCCCGGACAGGGGTTTACTGAAGCTTTCTTT
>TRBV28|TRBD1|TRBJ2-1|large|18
CATSTPYQGANTVYEQFF
TGTGCCACCTCAACTCCATATCAGGGGGCGAACACCGTCTATGAGCAGTTCTTC
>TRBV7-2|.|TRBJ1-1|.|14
CASSPQGQNTEAFF
TGTGCCAGCAGCCCGCAGGGACAGAACACTGAAGCTTTCTTT
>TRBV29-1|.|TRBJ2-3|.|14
CSVQGLGTTDTQYF
TGCAGCGTTCAAGGGTTAGGGACCACAGATACGCAGTATTTT
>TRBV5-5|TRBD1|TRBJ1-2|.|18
CASSRYHKPTGGSLGYTF
TGTGCCAGCAGCCGTTACCACAAACCGACAGGGGGGAGCCTAGGCTACACCTTC
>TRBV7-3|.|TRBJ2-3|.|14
CASSSQGGTDTQYF
TGTGCCAGCAGCTCTCAGGGGGGAACAGATACGCAGTATTTT
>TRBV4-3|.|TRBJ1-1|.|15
CASTPGLNRNTEAFF
TGCGCCAGCACCCCCGGATTAAACAGGAACACTGAAGCTTTCTTT
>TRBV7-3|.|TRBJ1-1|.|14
CASSLNPGITEAFF
TGTGCCAGCAGCTTAAACCCGGGGATCACTGAAGCTTTCTTT
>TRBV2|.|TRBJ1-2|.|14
CASSELGTADGYTF
TGTGCCAGCAGTGAGTTGGGGACGGCGGATGGCTACACCTTC
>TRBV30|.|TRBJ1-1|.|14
CAWSVSSARSEAFF
TGTGCCTGGAGTGTAAGCTCGGCCCGCTCTGAAGCTTTCTTT
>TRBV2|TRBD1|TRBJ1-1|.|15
CASSGGQALNTEAFF
TGTGCCAGCAGTGGGGGACAGGCATTGAACACTGAAGCTTTCTTT